Many counts were recorded for the clone carrying this TCR beta chain. What it binds is not known. The data were taken from a study of response to subunit inactivated influenza vaccine. Study observations and caveats: Only a handful of new T cells, the authors suggested, are recruited with each seasonal influenza vaccination.

TCRdb re-derived calls from the RT-PCR reads in MiXCR, one entry per CDR3 protein. The repertoire holds 400,000 to 650,000 distinct CDR3 sequences, with 6% to 9% as singletons. The origin of this receptor is a man between 50 and 70 years old who received an inactivated influenza vaccine. Sequenced here: PBMCs from blood, sampled approximately 25 months after vaccination.

Here the CDR3 DNA reads TGCGCCAGCAGCTCCCCCGGGACTGGCTCCTTTGAGCAGTTCTTC. Translation: CASSSPGTGSFEQFF. The J gene is TRBJ2-1, the V gene TRBV5-1, with a possible D match to TRBD2 (6 bases). Germline V gene sequence: CDR1 SGHRS, CDR2 YFSETQ. The CDR3 covers 15 residues. Trimming left V 3 bases short and J 9 bases short, with 19 bases between.